The rows below give T cell receptor beta chains drawn from one sample of a study of shared clonotypes between healthy human individuals. The repertoire was sequenced with immunoSEQ multiplex PCR; TCRdb's copy has only in-frame clones and lacks some. The table records 1.6 million or so clones, 96% of them present only once. Sequences were obtained from naive CD4+ T cells sorted from blood. These receptors were collected from a man aged 30 to 39 in good health. Both conserved end residues are part of each CDR3. A D gene is named only where the DNA matches it firmly. A clone size is listed for some rows: how often the clone was seen (once, few, many), or a class if it is expanded.

TRBJ1-5	17	TRBV10-3	-	-	TGTGCCATCAGTTCCCTGGGGGCAGGCCGGGGGGATCAGCCCCAGCATTTT	CAISSLGAGRGDQPQHF
TRBJ2-1	13	TRBV7-2	-	-	TGTGCCAGCAGCATGCCCTTCGTCAATGAGCAGTTCTTC	CASSMPFVNEQFF
TRBJ2-1	14	TRBV5-1	-	-	TGCGCCAGCAGCCACTCGAGCTCCTACAATGAGCAGTTCTTC	CASSHSSSYNEQFF
TRBJ1-2	15	TRBV6-5	-	-	TGTGCCAGCAGTTGGTCAGGGGTCGGAAACTATGGCTACACCTTC	CASSWSGVGNYGYTF
TRBJ1-5	13	TRBV10-3	-	-	TGTGCCATCAGTGATGGACGGCGACAGCCCCAGCATTTT	CAISDGRRQPQHF
TRBJ2-3	15	TRBV7-9	once	-	TGTGCCAGCAGCTTAAGGGCTAGCGGCACAGATACGCAGTATTTT	CASSLRASGTDTQYF
TRBJ2-7	19	TRBV21-1	-	-	TGTGCCAGCACCCCCAGGGACGACGGTAGCGGGAGGTGGCCCTACGAGCAGTACTTC	CASTPRDDGSGRWPYEQYF
TRBJ1-2	15	TRBV6-6	-	-	TGTGCCAGCAGAAGACAGACGCTGGAGAACTATGGCTACACCTTC	CASRRQTLENYGYTF
TRBJ2-2	14	TRBV7-2	-	-	TGTGCCAGCAGCTTTCGTGGGAACACCGGGGAGCTGTTTTTT	CASSFRGNTGELFF
TRBJ2-7	15	TRBV5-1	-	TRBD1	TGCGCCAGCAGCTTAATGGGACAGGGAGACTACGAGCAGTACTTC	CASSLMGQGDYEQYF
TRBJ1-5	12	TRBV30	once	-	TGTGCCTGGAATAGGGGGAATCAGCCCCAGCATTTT	CAWNRGNQPQHF
TRBJ1-5	15	TRBV19	-	-	TGTGCCACTAGGTTTGGGGGGGCTCACAATCAGCCCCAGCATTTT	CATRFGGAHNQPQHF
TRBJ1-5	15	TRBV7-2	-	TRBD1	TGTGCCAGCAGCTTAACGCAGGGGGCTTGGCAGCCCCAGCATTTT	CASSLTQGAWQPQHF
TRBJ2-7	14	TRBV5-1	-	-	TGCGCCAGCAGCTTGGACAGGAGGGCGTCCGAGCAGTACTTC	CASSLDRRASEQYF
TRBJ2-1	15	TRBV11-2	-	-	TGTGCCAGCAGCTTTTCGAGGGCGTCCTACAATGAGCAGTTCTTC	CASSFSRASYNEQFF
TRBJ2-1	17	TRBV11-2	-	TRBD2	TGTGCCAGCAGCCCACTGTCCGGGAGGAGAAGCTACAATGAGCAGTTCTTC	CASSPLSGRRSYNEQFF
TRBJ2-1	17	TRBV4-3	-	-	TGCGCCAGCAGCCCCGTTCTCGGTGCGAGCTCCTACAATGAGCAGTTCTTC	CASSPVLGASSYNEQFF
TRBJ1-2	16	TRBV19	-	-	TGTGCCAGTAGTATCTGGTCCGGGGGGGGTTCCGATGGCTACACCTTC	CASSIWSGGGSDGYTF
TRBJ1-4	13	TRBV5-6	-	-	TGTGCCAGCAGCTTATCCCCTAATGAAAAACTGTTTTTT	CASSLSPNEKLFF
TRBJ2-7	12	TRBV11-3	-	TRBD1	TGTGCCAGCAGTCTGGCAGGGGGCGAGCAGTACTTC	CASSLAGGEQYF
TRBJ2-2	14	TRBV4-1	-	-	TGCGCCAGCAGCCAGACCAGGAACACCGGGGAGCTGTTTTTT	CASSQTRNTGELFF
TRBJ2-1	17	TRBV13	-	-	TGTGCCAGCAGCTTAGGCCTATTAACCCTAGCGAACAATGAGCAGTTCTTC	CASSLGLLTLANNEQFF
TRBJ2-1	12	TRBV19	few	-	TGTGCCAGCCGGGACGTGAACAATGAGCAGTTCTTC	CASRDVNNEQFF
TRBJ2-5	14	TRBV2	-	-	TGTGCCAGCAGTGAGATCAGGACGCAAGAGACCCAGTACTTC	CASSEIRTQETQYF
TRBJ1-4	15	TRBV11-2	-	TRBD1	TGTGCCAGCAGCTCAACGGGACAGCTTAATGAAAAACTGTTTTTT	CASSSTGQLNEKLFF
TRBJ2-7	14	TRBV6-5	-	TRBD1	TGTGCCAGCAGTTTCGTAGGGACAGCCTACGAGCAGTACTTC	CASSFVGTAYEQYF
TRBJ2-2	16	TRBV5-1	-	-	TGCGCCAGCAGCTTGGTACGGAGGCGCGACACCGGGGAGCTGTTTTTT	CASSLVRRRDTGELFF
TRBJ2-1	15	TRBV5-1	-	TRBD1	TGCGCCAGCAGCTTCGAGATCGCAGGGGGCAATGAGCAGTTCTTC	CASSFEIAGGNEQFF
TRBJ2-7	15	TRBV2	once	-	TGTGCCAGCAGCCTCGCGCGGGACGTAGCCAGCAAGCAGTACTTC	CASSLARDVASKQYF
TRBJ1-4	19	TRBV19	-	-	TGTGCCAGTAGTCCCAAAAGGGCGGTCATCAGAGCAACTAATGAAAAACTGTTTTTT	CASSPKRAVIRATNEKLFF
TRBJ2-1	13	TRBV7-2	-	-	TGTGCCGGACAACAGGGTTCCTACAATGAGCAGTTCTTC	CAGQQGSYNEQFF
TRBJ2-7	15	TRBV18	-	TRBD2	TGTGCCAGCTCGCCCCGGAGCGGGAGTTCCTACGAGCAGTACTTC	CASSPRSGSSYEQYF
TRBJ1-1	11	TRBV20-1	-	-	TGCAGTGTCCAGACAGTCCAGGGGGCTTTCTTT	CSVQTVQGAFF
TRBJ2-1	14	TRBV9	-	-	TGTGCCAGCAGCCCACCCAAGCGGGACAATGAGCAGTTCTTC	CASSPPKRDNEQFF
TRBJ1-5	14	TRBV2	-	-	TGTGCCAGCAGTGAAGACAGGGACCGGCAGCCCCAGCATTTT	CASSEDRDRQPQHF
TRBJ2-1	12	TRBV7-9	-	-	TGTGCCAGCAGCTTTGGTGAAGGTGAGCAGTTCTTC	CASSFGEGEQFF
TRBJ2-1	16	TRBV7-6	-	TRBD1	TGTGCCAGCAGCCCCAGGGACAGGTCTCATTTAGGTGAGCAGTTCTTC	CASSPRDRSHLGEQFF
TRBJ2-2	12	TRBV6-5	-	-	TGTGCCAGCAGACCGGCCACCGGGGAGCTGTTTTTT	CASRPATGELFF
TRBJ2-5	13	TRBV18	-	-	TGTGCCAGCTCACCCGGGGCCCAGGGGACCCAGTACTTC	CASSPGAQGTQYF
TRBJ2-1	16	TRBV4-1	-	TRBD2	TGCGCCGGGGGACTAGCGGGAGGGCCTTCCTACAATGAGCAGTTCTTC	CAGGLAGGPSYNEQFF
TRBJ2-1	15	TRBV5-4	-	-	TGTGCCAGCAGCTTGGAGCTTAGACAGTACAATGAGCAGTTCTTC	CASSLELRQYNEQFF
TRBJ2-7	15	TRBV7-9	-	-	TGTGCCAGCAGCTTAAGGGAACTTTCCTCCTACGAGCAGTACTTC	CASSLRELSSYEQYF
TRBJ1-5	13	TRBV7-2	-	-	TGTGCCAGCAGCTTCCGGGGAGGCCAGCCCCAGCATTTT	CASSFRGGQPQHF
TRBJ1-2	14	TRBV13	-	TRBD1	TGTGCCAGCAGCTTGGGACAGGATGGCTATGGCTACACCTTC	CASSLGQDGYGYTF